One sample yielded the 26 T cell receptor beta chains listed below, sequenced in a study of CD8 T cells in Susac syndrome. RNA was extracted with the RNeasy kit, and a quantity of about 0.45 to 1 ug was reverse transcribed using random hexamers. TCRdb used MiXCR to reprocess the immunoSEQ multiplex PCR reads, holding one entry per CDR3 protein. The sample yields 190,000 or so distinct CDR3 sequences, 90% to 95% seen once. Sequencing was carried out using CD4+ T cells from PBMCs. The receptors originated from a human donor with multiple sclerosis.

The genes are TRBV7-6 and TRBJ1-5, with D possibly TRBD1 on 5 matching bases. V was trimmed by 5 bases and J by 6 bases, leaving 14 bases between them. This CDR3 is built from 14 residues. The germline CDR1 and CDR2 sequences are SGHVS and FNYEAQ. The CDR3 spells CASSPDILGQPQHF. CDR3 bases: TGTGCCAGCAGCCCGGACATATTGGGTCAGCCCCAGCATTTT.

The rearrangement links TRBV20-1 to TRBJ1-5; no clear D. CDR1 DFQATT and CDR2 SNEGSKA come from the germline V gene (reference sequence). The V end was cut by 3 bases, the J end by 2 bases, with 11 bases between. There are 14 residues in the CDR3. This CDR3 is CSASPSGGNQPQHF. The CDR3 DNA is TGCAGTGCTAGCCCCTCAGGAGGCAATCAGCCCCAGCATTTT.

The V gene is TRBV5-1, the J gene TRBJ1-1; D not resolved. The CDR3 has 13 residues. Trimming shortened V by 0 bases and J by 4 bases, and 7 bases separated the two germline ends. CDR1 is SGHRS and CDR2 is YFSETQ in the germline V gene. The CDR3 sequence: CASSLDPGTEAFF. The CDR3, as DNA: TGCGCCAGCAGCTTGGACCCGGGCACTGAAGCTTTCTTT.

This clonotype was seen once. The chain employs TRBV3-1 and TRBJ2-4, with D possibly being TRBD2 (5 bases). The V gene lost 5 bases and the J gene lost 1 base, with 15 bases spanning the gap. The CDR3 is made up of 16 amino acids. Germline-derived CDR1 and CDR2 are LGHDT and YNNKEL (reference sequence). CDR3 amino acids: CASSASGGGAKNIQYF. In DNA form, the CDR3 reads TGTGCCAGCAGCGCTTCGGGTGGCGGGGCCAAAAACATTCAGTACTTC.

This clonotype was picked up a small number of times. This chain joins TRBV7-9 and TRBJ2-3; no reliable D call. Germline assignment: CDR1 SEHNR and CDR2 FQNEAQ (reference sequence). Trimming left V 3 bases short and J 6 bases short, with 7 bases between. This CDR3 spans 12 amino acids. The CDR3 DNA is TGTGCCAGCAGCTTCGGATGGGATACGCAGTATTTT. It specifies CASSFGWDTQYF.

The gene calls are TRBV29-1 and TRBJ2-1; 7 bases are shared with TRBD1. The junction had 6 bases not matched to a gene; V was cut back by 6 bases and J by 7 bases. Germline-derived CDR1 and CDR2 are SQVTM and ANQGSEA. The CDR3 is 12 residues long. CDR3 amino acids: CSVRVQGNEQFF. CDR3 nucleotide sequence: TGCAGCGTCCGGGTACAGGGGAATGAGCAGTTCTTC.

The chain combines TRBV20-1 with TRBJ2-5; 9 bases are a match to TRBD2. The CDR3 is made up of 15 amino acids. V lost 0 bases and J lost 1; bases outside the gene matches: 3. CDR1 and CDR2 from the germline V gene are DFQATT and SNEGSKA (reference sequence). Here the CDR3 reads CSARERAGGQETQYF. The CDR3, as DNA: TGCAGTGCTAGAGAGCGAGCGGGAGGCCAAGAGACCCAGTACTTC.

This clonotype has more than one count but fewer than ten. The rearrangement uses TRBV29-1 and TRBJ2-2; the D gene is possibly TRBD1 (6 bases). Germline assignment: CDR1 SQVTM and CDR2 ANQGSEA. V shed 4 bases and J shed 10 bases, with 7 bases lying between them. This CDR3 region has 10 residues. DNA for the CDR3: TGCAGCGTTGGACAGGAGGAGCTGTTTTTT. Protein product: CSVGQEELFF.

This clonotype was observed once. The rearrangement uses TRBV24-1 and TRBJ1-2; weak D call: TRBD1 (6 bases). The V gene's germline CDR1 is KGHDR and CDR2 SFDVKD. Deletions cut 3 bases from V and 6 bases from J, with 16 bases between. The CDR3 spans 15 residues. CDR3 sequence reads: CATSDPDSRGDGYTF. Here the CDR3 DNA reads TGTGCCACCAGTGATCCGGACAGCAGAGGCGATGGCTACACCTTC.

This rearrangement joins TRBV6-5 to TRBJ2-7; possible D gene TRBD2, 6 bases. Germline CDR1 is MNHEY and CDR2 is SVGAGI. V was pared by 5 bases and J by 3 bases, with 17 bases between. The CDR3 extends over 15 amino acids. The DNA of the CDR3 is TGTGCCAGCAGTCCCCTGCTTCGGGAGAGCTACGAGCAGTACTTC. This encodes CASSPLLRESYEQYF.

The CDR3 sequence: CASSSRGVGTGELFF. For the CDR3, the DNA is TGTGCCAGCAGTTCCCGGGGGGTCGGCACCGGGGAGCTGTTTTTT. This chain connects TRBV27 to TRBJ2-2; the match to TRBD2 covers 7 bases. CDR1 and CDR2 (germline): MNHEY, SMNVEV (reference sequence). The CDR3 is made up of 15 amino acids. V trimming: 4 bases; J trimming: 4 bases; junction bases outside the gene matches: 6.

The chain has TRBV2 and TRBJ2-7; TRBD1 aligns across 7 bases. The CDR3 runs 14 residues. Germline CDR1 reads SNHLY; CDR2 reads FYNNEI. The trim removed 3 bases at V and 4 bases at J, leaving 6 bases unmatched. CDR3: CASSDIGTAYEQYF. The CDR3 coding sequence is TGTGCCAGCAGTGATATCGGGACAGCTTACGAGCAGTACTTC. Using reference TRBV2 and TRBJ2-7 for the parts outside the CDR3, the full variable domain is EPEVTQTPSHQVTQMGQEVILRCVPISNHLYFYWYRQILGQKVEFLVSFYNNEISEKSEIFDDQFSVERPDGSNFTLKIRSTKLEDSAMYFCASSDIGTAYEQYFGPGTRLTVT.

The chain is built from TRBV30 and TRBJ2-7; either TRBD1 or TRBD2 may fit D (5 bases each). The CDR3 consists of 14 residues. Per the germline V gene, CDR1 is GTSNPN and CDR2 is SVGIG (reference sequence). V was pared by 0 bases and J by 6 bases, with 15 bases between. The CDR3 DNA is TGTGCCTGGAGTGTACTGGGTCGGGGCAGCGAGCAGTACTTC. It is translated as CAWSVLGRGSEQYF.

This clonotype was observed once. V and J are TRBV19 and TRBJ1-2; TRBD1 matches 7 bases. CDR1 LNHDA and CDR2 SQIVND come from the germline V gene (reference sequence). Trimming removed 10 bases from V and 8 bases from J; junction bases left unmatched: 19. The CDR3 is 15 residues long. CDR3 coding DNA: TGTGCCACTGTAACCGGGACAGCCAACTCTGAGGGCTACACCTTC. It translates to CATVTGTANSEGYTF.

The J gene is TRBJ1-2, the V gene TRBV6-5; D may be TRBD1 (5 bases). Trimming left V 8 bases short and J 2 bases short, with 15 bases between. Germline V gene lookup returns CDR1 MNHEY and CDR2 SVGAGI. This CDR3 is 14 amino acids long. The CDR3 DNA sequence: TGTGCCAGCGACTGGGACGCTAGCAACTATGGCTACACCTTC. Amino acids: CASDWDASNYGYTF.

This chain links TRBV5-1 with TRBJ2-1; 11 bases are a match to TRBD1. The length of the CDR3 is 15 residues. Trimming at V came to 4 bases and at J to 5 bases, leaving 5 bases not matched to a gene. CDR1 is SGHRS, CDR2 YFSETQ, per germline. CDR3 residues: CASSTGQGAHNEQFF. The CDR3 region has the DNA TGCGCCAGCAGCACTGGACAGGGGGCACACAATGAGCAGTTCTTC.

The genes are TRBV7-9 and TRBJ2-1; the match to TRBD1 covers 8 bases. Trimming removed 5 bases from V and 4 bases from J; junction bases left unmatched: 16. The CDR3 contains 18 residues. Per the germline V gene, CDR1 is SEHNR and CDR2 is FQNEAQ (reference sequence). The CDR3 sequence: CASSANRGTSPGYNEQFF. DNA for the CDR3: TGTGCCAGCAGCGCTAACAGGGGGACGTCCCCGGGGTACAATGAGCAGTTCTTC.

This rearrangement joins TRBV3-1 to TRBJ1-1; D unresolved. The ends were cut back, 0 bases at V and 1 base at J, with 9 bases in the middle. CDR3 size: 15 residues. CDR1 and CDR2 (germline): LGHDT, YNNKEL (reference sequence). In nucleotides, the CDR3 is TGTGCCAGCAGCCAAGATCCCCGGACGAACACTGAAGCTTTCTTT. Amino acid sequence: CASSQDPRTNTEAFF. The complete variable domain, with remaining parts taken from reference TRBV3-1 and TRBJ1-1, reads DTAVSQTPKYLVTQMGNDKSIKCEQNLGHDTMYWYKQDSKKFLKIMFSYNNKELIINETVPNRFSPKSPDKAHLNLHINSLELGDSAVYFCASSQDPRTNTEAFFGQGTRLTVV.

This sequence joins TRBV6-4 and TRBJ2-1, with no clear D. The CDR3 is 14 amino acids. The ends were cut back, 2 bases at V and 7 bases at J, with 12 bases in the middle. In germline, CDR1 is MRHNA, CDR2 SNTAGT. The CDR3 loop reads CASSDRPSVNEQFF. CDR3 nucleotides: TGTGCCAGCAGTGACAGGCCATCGGTGAATGAGCAGTTCTTC.

V gene TRBV12-3 or TRBV12-4 combines with J gene TRBJ2-3; no clear D. Trimming stripped 3 bases from V and 7 bases from J, with 17 bases between. This CDR3 comprises 15 residues. CDR3 sequence: CASSFRRSFENTQYF. The DNA of the CDR3 is TGTGCCAGCAGTTTCCGACGGAGCTTCGAGAATACGCAGTATTTT.

This clonotype was seen a single time. The V gene is TRBV6-5, the J gene TRBJ2-7; possible D gene TRBD2, 5 bases. The CDR3 has 16 amino acids. Germline CDR1 is MNHEY and CDR2 is SVGAGI. Trimming removed 0 bases from V and 2 bases from J, with 14 bases in between. The chain's CDR3 is CASSYSRGSLTYEQYF. For the CDR3, the DNA is TGTGCCAGCAGTTACTCGAGAGGGAGTCTCACCTACGAGCAGTACTTC.

The chain uses TRBV29-1 and TRBJ2-4, with D perhaps assigned TRBD1 or TRBD2 (5 bases each). The CDR3 is made up of 13 amino acids. CDR1 and CDR2 (germline): SQVTM, ANQGSEA. The germline V and J ends were trimmed by 6 bases and 11 bases, with 20 bases remaining between them. The chain's CDR3 is CSVDLNGSGLQYF. The CDR3 region has the DNA TGCAGCGTGGACCTGAACGGGTCGGGGCTTCAGTACTTC.

This chain uses TRBV6-6 with TRBJ1-2; 9 bases are a match to TRBD1. Germline V gene data show CDR1 as MNHNY and CDR2 as SVGAGI (reference sequence). The CDR3 is 12 residues long. J gave up 7 bases and V 10 bases, and 7 bases lay outside the gene matches. Here the CDR3 DNA reads TGTGCCACGTACAGGGGGCAGGCTGGCTACACCTTC. Protein: CATYRGQAGYTF.

V gene TRBV9 combines with J gene TRBJ2-7, with D uncertain. CDR1 and CDR2 (germline): SGDLS, YYNGEE. The CDR3 is 14 residues long. Trimming cost V 0 bases and J 0 bases, with 7 bases left between them. Here the CDR3 reads CASSVGADSYEQYF. The CDR3 region has the DNA TGTGCCAGCAGCGTAGGGGCGGACTCCTACGAGCAGTACTTC.

With regard to this clonotype: The junction does not match germline at one end; this may be a read error. This chain uses TRBV20-1 with TRBJ2-7; D could derive from TRBD1 or TRBD2 (5 bases each). The CDR3 is 13 amino acids. Per the germline V gene, CDR1 is DFQATT and CDR2 is SNEGSKA (reference sequence). CDR3 in amino acids: CSARGTGDYEQYF. In DNA form, the CDR3 reads TGCAGTGCCAGAGGGACCGGGGACTACGAGCAGTACTTC.

This clonotype has a single count. The rearrangement uses TRBV5-6 and TRBJ2-7; 14 bases agree with TRBD2. This CDR3 is 16 amino acids long. The V gene end was trimmed by 4 bases and the J gene end by 1 base; junction bases not matched to a gene: 4. Germline values: CDR1 SGHDT, CDR2 YYEEEE. Here the CDR3 reads CASSPGLAGVSYEQYF. CDR3 in DNA: TGTGCCAGCAGCCCGGGACTAGCGGGGGTTTCCTACGAGCAGTACTTC.